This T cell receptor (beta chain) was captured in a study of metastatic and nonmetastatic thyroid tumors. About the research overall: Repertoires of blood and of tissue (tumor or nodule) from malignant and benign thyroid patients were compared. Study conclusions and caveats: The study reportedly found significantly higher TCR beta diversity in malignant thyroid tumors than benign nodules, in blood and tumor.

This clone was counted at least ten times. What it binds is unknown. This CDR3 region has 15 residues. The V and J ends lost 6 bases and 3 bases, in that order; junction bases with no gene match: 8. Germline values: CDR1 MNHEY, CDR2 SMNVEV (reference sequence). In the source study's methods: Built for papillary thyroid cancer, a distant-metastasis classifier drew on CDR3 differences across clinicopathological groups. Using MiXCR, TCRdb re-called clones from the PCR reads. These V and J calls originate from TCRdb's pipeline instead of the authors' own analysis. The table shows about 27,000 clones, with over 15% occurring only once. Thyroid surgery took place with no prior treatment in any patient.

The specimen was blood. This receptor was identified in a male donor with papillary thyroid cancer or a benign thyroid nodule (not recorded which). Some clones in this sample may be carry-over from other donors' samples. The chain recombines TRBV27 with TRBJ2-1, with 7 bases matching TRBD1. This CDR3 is CASRAGTDSYNEQFF. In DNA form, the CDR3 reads TGTGCCAGCAGGGCCGGGACAGATAGCTACAATGAGCAGTTCTTC.